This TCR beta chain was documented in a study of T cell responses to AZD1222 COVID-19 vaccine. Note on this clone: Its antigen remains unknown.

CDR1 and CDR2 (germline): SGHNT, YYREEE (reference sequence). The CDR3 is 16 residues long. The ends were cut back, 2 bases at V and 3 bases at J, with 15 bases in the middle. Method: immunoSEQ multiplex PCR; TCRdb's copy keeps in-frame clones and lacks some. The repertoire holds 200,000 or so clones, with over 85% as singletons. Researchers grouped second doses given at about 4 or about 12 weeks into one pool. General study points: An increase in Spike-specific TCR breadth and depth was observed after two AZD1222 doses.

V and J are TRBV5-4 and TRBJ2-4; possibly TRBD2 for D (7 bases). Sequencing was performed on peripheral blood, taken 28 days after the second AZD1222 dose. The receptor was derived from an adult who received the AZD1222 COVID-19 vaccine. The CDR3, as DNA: TGTGCCAGCAGCTTTAGTGCGGGGGCCCTCAAAAACATTCAGTACTTC. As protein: CASSFSAGALKNIQYF.